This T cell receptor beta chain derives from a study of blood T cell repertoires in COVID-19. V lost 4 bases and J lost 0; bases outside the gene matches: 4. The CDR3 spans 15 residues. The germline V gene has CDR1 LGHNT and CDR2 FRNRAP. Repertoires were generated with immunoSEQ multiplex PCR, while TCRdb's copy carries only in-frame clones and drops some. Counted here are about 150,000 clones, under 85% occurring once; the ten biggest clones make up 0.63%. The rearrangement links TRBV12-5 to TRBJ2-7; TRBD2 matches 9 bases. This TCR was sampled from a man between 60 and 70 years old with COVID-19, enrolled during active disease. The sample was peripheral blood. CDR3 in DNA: TGTGCTAGTGGTTATCGTAGCGGGAGCTCCTACGAGCAGTACTTC. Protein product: CASGYRSGSSYEQYF.